This is a list of T cell receptor beta chains from one sample in a study of blood T cell repertoires in COVID-19. Sequencing was performed with immunoSEQ multiplex PCR; in TCRdb, only in-frame clones are kept and a portion is missing. The table has about 270,000 clones, roughly nine tenths seen once. The sequenced material came from PBMCs or T cells enriched from blood (not recorded which). The receptors here all came from a woman between 18 and 29 years old who had recovered from COVID-19. The CDR3 runs from the conserved cysteine through the conserved F or W. A D gene is named only where the DNA matches it firmly.

D gene	J gene	V gene	CDR3 protein
TRBD1	TRBJ1-6	TRBV28	CASSPVTGSSYNSPLHF
TRBD1	TRBJ1-5	TRBV6-6	CASSYGTGRAQPQHF
TRBD1	TRBJ2-7	TRBV19	CASSNTGTGRYEQYF
TRBD1	TRBJ1-6	TRBV7-9	CASTTDRENSPLHF
TRBD1	TRBJ2-7	TRBV3-1/TRBV3-2	CASSRPGQGAGEQYF
TRBD2	TRBJ2-7	TRBV3-1/TRBV3-2	CASSQEVAGGFRRYF
-	TRBJ2-5	TRBV12-3/TRBV12-4	CASSPTGKETQYF
-	TRBJ1-1	TRBV21-1	CASSKVGRDTEAFF
TRBD2	TRBJ2-2	TRBV11-3	CASSLRGLAGTGELFF
-	TRBJ1-1	TRBV4-1	CASSHRTESTEAFF
TRBD1	TRBJ1-6	TRBV25-1	CASRGGGWNSPLHF
-	TRBJ1-1	TRBV28	CASSSSTLDRTAFF
-	TRBJ1-3	TRBV30	CAWSGQENTIYF
TRBD2	TRBJ2-1	TRBV3-1/TRBV3-2	CASRHMGTSGFGEQFF
TRBD1	TRBJ1-6	TRBV2	CASSEMTGWNSPLHF
-	TRBJ1-5	TRBV19	CASSIGGTGSRQPQHF
TRBD2	TRBJ2-5	TRBV28	CASSYPFGGGEPLRQETQYF
-	TRBJ2-7	TRBV2	CATRLYNEQYF
-	TRBJ1-1	TRBV19	CASSSLRGSDTEAFF
-	TRBJ2-2	TRBV21-1	CASSTGQGGTGELFF
TRBD2	TRBJ2-5	TRBV7-9	CASSLVRVAGDQETQYF
TRBD1	TRBJ1-5	TRBV5-4	CASSYQGRGVNQPQHF
-	TRBJ1-1	TRBV18	CASSPRPGAQLNTEAFF
-	TRBJ1-4	TRBV14	CASSQDLQGKLFF
TRBD1	TRBJ1-3	TRBV3-1/TRBV3-2	CASSQRQGASSGNTIYF
TRBD1	TRBJ2-7	TRBV10-3	CAIQTGGNDEQYF
-	TRBJ1-1	TRBV12-3/TRBV12-4	CASSPGDTEAFF
-	TRBJ1-1	TRBV18	CASSEGTHGGYTEAFF
-	TRBJ1-1	TRBV29-1	CSALLQAPPEAFF
-	TRBJ2-2	TRBV4-2	CASSPGHDTGELFF
TRBD1	TRBJ2-1	TRBV3-1/TRBV3-2	CASSADRGIYNEQFF
TRBD1	TRBJ2-5	TRBV2	CATLPPTGGYETQYF
TRBD2	TRBJ2-3	TRBV6-1	CASSEAATSGGAPSSQVETDTQYF
-	TRBJ2-7	TRBV12-2	CASRPTSYEQYF
-	TRBJ1-1	TRBV15	CATSREPRTANTEAFF
TRBD1	TRBJ2-7	TRBV29-1	CSVEDLRGQGNLEQYF
TRBD1	TRBJ2-3	TRBV13	CASSTRQGTDTQYF
TRBD2	TRBJ2-7	TRBV18	CASSPLGARTSGAGQYF
-	TRBJ2-2	TRBV10-3	CAISVDRWPIGELFF
TRBD2	TRBJ2-7	TRBV29-1	CSVEGWRGSSSYEQYF
TRBD1	TRBJ2-7	TRBV3-1/TRBV3-2	CASSHRGQGLYEQYF
-	TRBJ1-6	TRBV4-1	CASSQVSGAGNSPLHF
-	TRBJ1-4	TRBV9	CASSATGNPSEKLFF
TRBD1	TRBJ1-5	TRBV6-5	CASRLGQSANQPQHF
TRBD2	TRBJ2-3	TRBV11-2	CASSPPGLAGGHDTQYF
-	TRBJ1-2	TRBV19	CASNEGTGTRGYTF
-	TRBJ1-5	TRBV2	CASDNVGQPQHF
-	TRBJ1-2	TRBV7-6	CASSLAGGASVSGYTF